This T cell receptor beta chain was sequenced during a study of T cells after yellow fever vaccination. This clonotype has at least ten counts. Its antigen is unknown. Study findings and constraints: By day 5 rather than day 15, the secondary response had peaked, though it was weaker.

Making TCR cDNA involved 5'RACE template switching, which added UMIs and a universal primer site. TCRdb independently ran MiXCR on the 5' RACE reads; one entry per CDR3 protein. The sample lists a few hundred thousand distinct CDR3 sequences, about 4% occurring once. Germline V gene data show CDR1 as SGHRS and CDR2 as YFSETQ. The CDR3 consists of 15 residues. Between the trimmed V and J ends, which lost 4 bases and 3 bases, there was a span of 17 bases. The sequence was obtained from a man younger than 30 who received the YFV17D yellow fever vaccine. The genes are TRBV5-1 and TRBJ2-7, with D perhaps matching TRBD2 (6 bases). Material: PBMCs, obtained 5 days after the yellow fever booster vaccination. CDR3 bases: TGCGCCAGCAGCCGCGGGGAGTTCAGCCGCTACGAGCAGTACGTC. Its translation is CASSRGEFSRYEQYV.